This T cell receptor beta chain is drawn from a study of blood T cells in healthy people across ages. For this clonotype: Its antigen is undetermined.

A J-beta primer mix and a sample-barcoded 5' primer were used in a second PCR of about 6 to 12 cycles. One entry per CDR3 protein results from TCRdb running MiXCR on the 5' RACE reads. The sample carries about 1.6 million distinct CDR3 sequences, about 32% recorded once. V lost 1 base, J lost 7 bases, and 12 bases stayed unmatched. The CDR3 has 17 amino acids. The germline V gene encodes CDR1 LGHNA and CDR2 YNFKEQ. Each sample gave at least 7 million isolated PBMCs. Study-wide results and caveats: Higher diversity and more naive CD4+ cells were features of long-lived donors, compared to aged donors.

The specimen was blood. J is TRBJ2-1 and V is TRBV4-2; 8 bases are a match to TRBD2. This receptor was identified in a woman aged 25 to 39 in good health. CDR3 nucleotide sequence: TGTGCCAGCAGCCAAGGGACCAAAGCGGGAGATAAGAATGAGCAGTTCTTC. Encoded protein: CASSQGTKAGDKNEQFF.